This T cell receptor (beta chain) was identified during a study of CXCR3-negative and CXCR3-positive naive CD8 T cells (dated by TCRdb to about 2019). Describing the broader study: Approximately 140 million TRB reads were obtained in total, roughly 1.5 +/- 0.3 million reads per library. For the TRBV-TRBJ cluster analysis, the naive subsets came from about five donors, while the memory cells came from 3 donors. Data from roughly twelve donors, pooled across two independent experiments, went into the diversity and physicochemical repertoire analyses. General study outcomes and caveats: Surface CD5, linked to self-reactivity in mice, was comparable between naive subsets; TCR interaction strength was therefore also inferred from TRB CDR3 physicochemical properties. Because CXCR3 expression was partially decreased after cryopreservation, freshly isolated PBMCs were used for most assays. Repertoire diversity was comparably high in both naive subsets but much lower in memory CD8+ T cells. TRBV-TRBJ usage was similar between naive CXCR3-negative and CXCR3-positive cells from the same donor, while memory cells showed distinct patterns.

Each CD8+ T cell subset was flow-sorted in triplicate, with some 300,000 cells per subset placed directly into RLT lysis buffer. Using standard density gradient centrifugation, peripheral blood mononuclear cells were isolated from buffy coats. An RNeasy Mini Kit was used to extract total RNA from the sorted cells. Sequencing instrument: NextSeq 550. The Human TCR Profiling Kit (MiLaboratory) was used to make UMI-labeled 5' RACE TRB cDNA libraries. The full amount of extracted RNA was used for cDNA synthesis, and the full amount of resulting cDNA was used for PCR amplification. The libraries were made side by side, with each library going through the same number of PCR cycles. The original pipeline was this. With a requirement of at least two reads per UMI, MIGEC and MiXCR extracted about 50,000 +/- 10,000 unique UMI-labeled TRB cDNA molecules per library. Each library averaged around 42,000 +/- 9,900 functional in-frame TRB CDR3 nucleotide clonotypes without stop codons. After downsampling to 5000 UMI-labeled TRB molecules per sample, diversity metrics, including normalized Shannon-Wiener and Chao1, were computed in VDJtools. Clonotype-size-weighted physicochemical properties of the central five CDR3 residues (interaction energy, strength, volume and Kidera factor 4) were computed in VDJtools. TCRdb reprocessed the public reads and reports one entry per CDR3 protein sequence, without DNA. The V and J calls here are based on TCRdb, not the publication. The sample's clone listing holds tens of thousands of distinct CDR3 sequences. Clones ranked in the top ten supply roughly 8% of the sample.

As for this clonotype: It lacks a known antigen.

Source material: memory CD8+ T cells from blood. Reading the label with the study, this specimen's cell subset or site is: conventional CD8+ memory T cells (TMEM), sorted as controls. This receptor was taken from a human donor in good health. Some clones in this sample may be carry-over from other donors' samples.

The encoded CDR3 is CASSFAGTPEQYF. The rearranged chain carries TRBV7-9 and TRBJ2-7; as DNA is missing, the TRBD1 call by TCRdb cannot be tested. The CDR3, cysteine through phenylalanine, is 13 amino acids long. The DNA sequence is not available. Taken from the germline V gene (reference sequence), the CDR1 and CDR2 loops are SEHNR and FQNEAQ.